This TCR beta chain was sequenced for a study of blood T cell repertoires in COVID-19 (TCRdb year 2020). For context, the study as a whole: The collaborator samples originated in the United States, Italy and Spain and spanned the acute and convalescent phases of COVID-19. The prospective study material was composed of cDNA or gDNA derived from T cells, B-cell-depleted T cells, or PBMCs. The dataset comprised deeply sampled blood TCRbeta repertoires from subjects exposed to, actively infected with, or recovered from COVID-19. The repertoires were released in a freely available public database meant as a resource for research on the immune response to SARS-CoV-2. The samples were drawn from the first 160 participants of the ongoing ImmuneRACE study and from roughly 1,300 subjects provided by 6 global collaborators. Sample metadata almost always included a de-identified subject ID, COVID-19 status, age in years and sex. Where available, HLA class I and class II types were obtained from metadata supplied by the sample provider rather than from assay-based typing. General conclusions and limits of the study: The quantity of clinical and demographic metadata differed by source and by participant and was supplied without curation.

For this clone: No cognate antigen has been identified for it. No base qualities exist here, and no much larger clone lies one base off it.

The CDR3 numbers 13 residues from cysteine through phenylalanine. Left in the record is the CDR3 DNA by itself, 39 bases read in frame from the first base. The CDR1 and CDR2 encoded by the germline V gene are SGHDN and FVKESK. Cut back by 1 base and 8 bases, the V and J ends lie 9 bases apart. A second Seattle source provided samples from volunteer blood donors who had recovered from COVID-19. The collaborating institutions used their own protocols to collect whole blood in K2EDTA tubes. For TCRbeta analysis, collaborators shipped samples as frozen whole blood, isolated PBMCs, or DNA extracted from either of those sample types. TCRbeta CDR3 regions were amplified from genomic DNA by means of the immunoSEQ Assay, a bias-controlled multiplex PCR. For the original study's pipeline: Within the assay, amplification of reference gene primers was used to estimate how many nucleated cells each sample contained. To quantify the absolute abundance of each unique TCRbeta CDR3 rearrangement, sequence reads were collapsed and filtered. For each sample, productive Simpson clonality was calculated as the square root of Simpson's diversity index over productive rearrangements. TCRdb's version of the immuneACCESS table is confined to in-frame rearrangements and falls short of the full clone set. An unresolved V gene accounts for under half of the shortfall where checked; the remainder is of unknown origin. For V, J and clone size, that table is used; D and trimming come from the DNA. In this sample the table shows 200,000 or so clones, 80% to 90% of which occur a single time. The top ten constitute 5.1% of the sample.

This TCR was recovered from an older woman who had recovered from COVID-19. The sample comprised peripheral blood. In this chain, TRBV14 is recombined with TRBJ2-1, and perhaps TRBD2 as D gene, on 5 matching bases. Read as DNA, the sequence is TGTGCCAGCAGCCAAGGACCGAGGGATGAGCAGTTCTTC. Translated, it reads CASSQGPRDEQFF.